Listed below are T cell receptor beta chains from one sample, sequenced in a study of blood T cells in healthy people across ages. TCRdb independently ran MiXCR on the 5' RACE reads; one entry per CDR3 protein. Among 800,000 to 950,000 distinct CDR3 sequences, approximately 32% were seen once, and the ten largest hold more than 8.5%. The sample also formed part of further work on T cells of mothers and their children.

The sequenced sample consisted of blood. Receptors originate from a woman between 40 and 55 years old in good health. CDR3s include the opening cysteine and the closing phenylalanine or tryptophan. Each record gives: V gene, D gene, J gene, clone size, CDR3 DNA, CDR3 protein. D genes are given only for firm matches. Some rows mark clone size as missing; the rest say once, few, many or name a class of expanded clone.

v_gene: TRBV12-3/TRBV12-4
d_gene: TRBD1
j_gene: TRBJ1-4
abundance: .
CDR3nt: TGTGCCATCAGCACCTTAGGGACAGGACTGTTTTTT
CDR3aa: CAISTLGTGLFF

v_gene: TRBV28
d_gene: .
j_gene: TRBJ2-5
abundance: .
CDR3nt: TGTGCCAGCAGCTACAGGGGCGGGACGGGTCGGGAGACCCAGTACTTC
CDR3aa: CASSYRGGTGRETQYF

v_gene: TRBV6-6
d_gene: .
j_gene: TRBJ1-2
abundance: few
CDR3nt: TGTGCCAGCAGTTACTCGATCGGATCAGCCAATAACTATGGCTACACCTTC
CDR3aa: CASSYSIGSANNYGYTF

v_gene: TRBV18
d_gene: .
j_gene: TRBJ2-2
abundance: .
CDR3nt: TGTGCCAGCTCGAGTCCGACGGGACATAACACCGGGGAGCGGTTTTTT
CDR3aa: CASSSPTGHNTGERFF

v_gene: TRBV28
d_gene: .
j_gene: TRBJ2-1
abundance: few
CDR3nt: TGTGCCAGCAGTTTCTCGGGACGGTACAATGAGCAGTTCTTC
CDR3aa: CASSFSGRYNEQFF

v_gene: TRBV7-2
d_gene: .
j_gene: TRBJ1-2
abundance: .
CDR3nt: TGTGCCAGCAGCTTTTATAAGCCGGGAAATGGCTACACCTTC
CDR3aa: CASSFYKPGNGYTF

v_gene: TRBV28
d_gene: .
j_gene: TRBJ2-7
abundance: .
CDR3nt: TGTGCCCGCAGTTTGGGAGGGGGCACCTACGAGCAGTACTTC
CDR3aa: CARSLGGGTYEQYF

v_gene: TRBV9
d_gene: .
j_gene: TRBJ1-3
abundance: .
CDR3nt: TGTGCCAGCAGCGTAGGAGGGAAAAACACCATATATTTT
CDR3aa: CASSVGGKNTIYF

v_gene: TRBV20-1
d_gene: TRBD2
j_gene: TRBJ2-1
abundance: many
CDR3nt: TGCAGTGCTAGTTCAGCGGGGGGGCGGTACAATGAGCAGTTCTTC
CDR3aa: CSASSAGGRYNEQFF

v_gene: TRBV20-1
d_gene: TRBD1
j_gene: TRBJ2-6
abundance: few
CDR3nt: TGCAGTGCTAGAGGTTCAGGGAAGGGGGCCAACGTCCGGACTTTC
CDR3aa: CSARGSGKGANVRTF

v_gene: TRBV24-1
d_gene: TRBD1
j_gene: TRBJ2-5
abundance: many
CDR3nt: TGTGCCACCAGTGATTTGGGGACAGGGGGCTACGGAGGAGAGACCCAGTACTTC
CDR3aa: CATSDLGTGGYGGETQYF

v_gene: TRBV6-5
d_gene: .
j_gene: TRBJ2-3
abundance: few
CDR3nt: TGTGCCAGCAGTACGTCAGGGGCCGTCGCAGATACGCAGTATTTT
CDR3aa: CASSTSGAVADTQYF

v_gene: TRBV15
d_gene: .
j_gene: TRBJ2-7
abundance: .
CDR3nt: TGTGCCACCAGCAGAGACGATAAGGAGGGGTCCTACGAGCAGTACTTC
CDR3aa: CATSRDDKEGSYEQYF

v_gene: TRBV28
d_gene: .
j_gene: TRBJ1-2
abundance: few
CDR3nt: TGTGCCAGCAGCGGGGGGTTCTATGGCTACACCTTC
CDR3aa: CASSGGFYGYTF

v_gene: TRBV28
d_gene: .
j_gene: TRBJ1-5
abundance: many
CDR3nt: TGTGCCAGCAGTTTAAGGAGTCAGCCCCAGCATTTT
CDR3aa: CASSLRSQPQHF

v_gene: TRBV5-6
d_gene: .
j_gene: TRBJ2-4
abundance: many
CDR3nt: TGTGCCAGCAGCTCATGGTCCGCCAAAAACATTCAGTACTTC
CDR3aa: CASSSWSAKNIQYF

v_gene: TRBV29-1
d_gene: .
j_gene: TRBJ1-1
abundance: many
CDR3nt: TGCAGCGGCTCGGGACACTTGAACACTGAAGCTTTCTTT
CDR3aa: CSGSGHLNTEAFF

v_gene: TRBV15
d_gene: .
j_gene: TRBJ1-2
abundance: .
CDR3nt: TGTGCCACCAGCAGAGATAGGACCCTCTCCTATGGCTACACCTTC
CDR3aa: CATSRDRTLSYGYTF

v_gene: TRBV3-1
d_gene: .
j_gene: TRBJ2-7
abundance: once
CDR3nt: TGTGCCAGCAGCCAAGAATCACAGCATGAGCAGTACTTC
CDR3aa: CASSQESQHEQYF

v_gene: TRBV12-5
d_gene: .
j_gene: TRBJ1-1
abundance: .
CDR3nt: TGTGCTAGTGGCAATACACTGAACACTGAAGCTTTCTTT
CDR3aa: CASGNTLNTEAFF

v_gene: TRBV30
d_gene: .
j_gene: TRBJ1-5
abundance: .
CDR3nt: TGTGCCTGGAACCTGGCAGATAATCAGCCCCAGCATTTT
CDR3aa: CAWNLADNQPQHF

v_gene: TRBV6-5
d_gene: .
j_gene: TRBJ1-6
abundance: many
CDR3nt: TGTGCCAGCAAGGGTCGGGCCGGTACATCAAATTCACCCCTCCACTTT
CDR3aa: CASKGRAGTSNSPLHF

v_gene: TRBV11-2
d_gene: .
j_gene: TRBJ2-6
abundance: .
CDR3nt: TGTGCCAGCATCCCCTCTGGGGCCAACGTCCCGACTTTC
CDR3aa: CASIPSGANVPTF

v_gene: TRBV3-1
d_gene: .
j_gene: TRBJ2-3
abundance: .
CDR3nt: TGTGCCCGCAGCCTTCGGGGGAGCACAGATACGCAGTATTTT
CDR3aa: CARSLRGSTDTQYF

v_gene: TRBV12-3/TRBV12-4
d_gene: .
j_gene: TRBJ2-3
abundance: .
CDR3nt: TGTGCCAGCAGTGCCAGAAGGGCTAGCGCAGATACGCAGTATTTT
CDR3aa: CASSARRASADTQYF

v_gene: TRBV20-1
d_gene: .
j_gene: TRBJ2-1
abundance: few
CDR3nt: TGCAGTGCTGGTCGTCGGGTTAACTCCTACAATGAGCAGTTCTTC
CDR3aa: CSAGRRVNSYNEQFF

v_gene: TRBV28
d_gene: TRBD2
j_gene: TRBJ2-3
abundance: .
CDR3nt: TGTGCCAGCAGGCGAGGGACTAGCGGACGCACAGATACGCAGGATTTT
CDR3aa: CASRRGTSGRTDTQDF

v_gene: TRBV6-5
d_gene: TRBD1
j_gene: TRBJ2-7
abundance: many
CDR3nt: TGTGCCAGCACCACGGGACAGGGCCGGCAGCAGTACTTC
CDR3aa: CASTTGQGRQQYF

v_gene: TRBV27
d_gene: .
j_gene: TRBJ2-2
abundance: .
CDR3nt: TGTGCCAGCCGCCCAGGGGCTACCACCGGGGAGCTGTTTTTT
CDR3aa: CASRPGATTGELFF

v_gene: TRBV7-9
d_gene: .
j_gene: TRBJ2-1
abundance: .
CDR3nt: TGTGCCAGCAGGGCACCGGGGGGCCTTTTGAATGAGCAGTTCTTC
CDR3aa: CASRAPGGLLNEQFF

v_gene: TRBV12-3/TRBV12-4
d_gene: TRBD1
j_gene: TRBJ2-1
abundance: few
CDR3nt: TGTGCCAGCAGCCCCGACAGGGCTCCCTACAATGAGCAGTTCTTC
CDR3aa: CASSPDRAPYNEQFF

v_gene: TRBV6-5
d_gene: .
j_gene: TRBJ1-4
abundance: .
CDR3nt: TGTGCCAGCAGTTACGAGAAAGCTGGGAGAAAACTGTTTTTT
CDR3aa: CASSYEKAGRKLFF

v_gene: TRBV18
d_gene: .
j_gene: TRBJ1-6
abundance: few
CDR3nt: TGTGCCAGCACGCGTGTTGGGTCATCGACCTATAATTCACCCCTCCACTTT
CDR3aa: CASTRVGSSTYNSPLHF

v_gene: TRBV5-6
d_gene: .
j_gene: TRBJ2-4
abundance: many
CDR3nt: TGTGCCAGCAGCTTGTGGTTCGCGTCTCGCCTAGCCAAAAACATTCAGTACTTC
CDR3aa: CASSLWFASRLAKNIQYF

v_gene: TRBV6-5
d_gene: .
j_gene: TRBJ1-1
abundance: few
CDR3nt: TGTGCCAGTAAGACGACGGTGAACACTGAAGCTTTCTTT
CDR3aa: CASKTTVNTEAFF

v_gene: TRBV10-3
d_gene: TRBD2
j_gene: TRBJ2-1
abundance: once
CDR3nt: TGTGCCATCAGTGGGGGACTAGCGGGAGCTGGTGAGCAGTTCTTC
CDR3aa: CAISGGLAGAGEQFF

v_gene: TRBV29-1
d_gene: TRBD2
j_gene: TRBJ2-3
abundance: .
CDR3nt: TGCAGCGGGGCTAGCGGGACTAGCACAGATACGCAGTATTTT
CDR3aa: CSGASGTSTDTQYF

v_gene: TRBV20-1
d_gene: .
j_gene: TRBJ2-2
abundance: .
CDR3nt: TGCAGTGCTAGAGATCGAGTTCCCGGGGAGCTGTTTTTT
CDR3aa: CSARDRVPGELFF

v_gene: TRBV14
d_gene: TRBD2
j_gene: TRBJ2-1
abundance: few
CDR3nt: TGTGCCAGCAGCCCCGGGACTAGCGGGGGGCCTTGGGATGAGCAGTTCTTC
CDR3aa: CASSPGTSGGPWDEQFF

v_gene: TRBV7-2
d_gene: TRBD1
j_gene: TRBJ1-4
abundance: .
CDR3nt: TGTGCCAGCAGCTTACGACAGGGACTTAATGAAAAACTGTTTTTT
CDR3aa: CASSLRQGLNEKLFF

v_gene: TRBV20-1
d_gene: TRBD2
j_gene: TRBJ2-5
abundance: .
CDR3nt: TGCAGTGCCCAACCGGGAGGCCGAATTGTAGAGACCCAGTACTTC
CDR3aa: CSAQPGGRIVETQYF

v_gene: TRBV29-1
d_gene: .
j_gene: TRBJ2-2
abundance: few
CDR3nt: TGCAGCGTTGGATTCAGATTCACCGGGGAGCTGTTTTTT
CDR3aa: CSVGFRFTGELFF

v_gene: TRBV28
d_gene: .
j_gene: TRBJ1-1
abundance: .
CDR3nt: TGTGCCAGCAGGTTACGGTTTGAAGCTTTCTTT
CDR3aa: CASRLRFEAFF

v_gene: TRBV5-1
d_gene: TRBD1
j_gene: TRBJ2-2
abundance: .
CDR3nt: TGCGCCAGCAGCTTCCTACAGGGGGGCACCGGGGAGCTGTTTTTT
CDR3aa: CASSFLQGGTGELFF

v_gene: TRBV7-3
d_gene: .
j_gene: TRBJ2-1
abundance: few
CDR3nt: TGTGCCAGCAGCCACCGGACAGCCCTTTCCTACAATGAGCAGTTCTTC
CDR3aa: CASSHRTALSYNEQFF

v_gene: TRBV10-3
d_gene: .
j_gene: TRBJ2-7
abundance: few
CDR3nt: TGTGCCATCAGCGCTAGGGAGGGACAGCATACCTACGAGCAGTACTTC
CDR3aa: CAISAREGQHTYEQYF

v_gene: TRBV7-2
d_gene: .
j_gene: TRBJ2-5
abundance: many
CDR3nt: TGTGCCAGCAGTTATACCGGGACAGAGACCCAGTACTTC
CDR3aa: CASSYTGTETQYF

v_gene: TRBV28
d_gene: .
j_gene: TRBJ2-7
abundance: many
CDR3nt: TGTGCCAGCAGTTTAGGGAACCGGCACCAAGGCTACGAGCAGTACTTC
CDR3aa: CASSLGNRHQGYEQYF

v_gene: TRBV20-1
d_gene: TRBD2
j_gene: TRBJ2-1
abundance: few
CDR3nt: TGCAGTGCTAGAGATTTGGCTAGCGGGTACAATGAGCAGTTCTTC
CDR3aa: CSARDLASGYNEQFF

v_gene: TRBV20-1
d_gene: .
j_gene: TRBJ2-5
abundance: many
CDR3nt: TGCAGTGCTAGGGGGGCTGACCAAGAGACCCAGTACTTC
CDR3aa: CSARGADQETQYF

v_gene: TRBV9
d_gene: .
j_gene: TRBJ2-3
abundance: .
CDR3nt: TGTGCCAGCAGCGTATTCGCTGGGAACGCAGATACGCAGTATTTT
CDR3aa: CASSVFAGNADTQYF

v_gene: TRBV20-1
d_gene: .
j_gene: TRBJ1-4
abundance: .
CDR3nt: TGCAGTGCAAGCCCGACTGACCCGACCGAAAAACTGTTTTTT
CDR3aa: CSASPTDPTEKLFF

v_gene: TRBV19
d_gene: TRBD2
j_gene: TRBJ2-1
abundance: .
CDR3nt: TGTGCCAGTAGTATAGGGGGGGGGATTTACAATGAGCAGTTCTTC
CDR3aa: CASSIGGGIYNEQFF

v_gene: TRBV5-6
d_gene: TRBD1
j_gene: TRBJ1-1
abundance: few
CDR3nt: TGTGCCAGCAGCTGGGGGGGACAGGGACGCACTGAAGCTTTCTTT
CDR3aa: CASSWGGQGRTEAFF

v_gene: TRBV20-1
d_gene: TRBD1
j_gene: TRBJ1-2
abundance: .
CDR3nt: TGCAGTGCTAGTCCCCGGGACAGGGGTTGGAATGGCTACACCTTC
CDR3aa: CSASPRDRGWNGYTF